This T cell receptor beta chain was recorded in a study of identical twins. The CDR3 length is 16 residues. V shed 0 bases and J shed 4 bases, with 13 bases lying between them. CDR1 and CDR2 from the germline V gene are LGHNA and YNFKEQ. TCRdb analysed the 5' RACE reads with MiXCR anew, one entry per CDR3 protein. The repertoire includes a few hundred thousand distinct CDR3 sequences, around 18% of them detected once, and 9.5% to 15% sits in the top ten. This clonotype has ten or more counts. What it recognizes is unknown. Study observations and caveats: Alpha sequences that were out-of-frame and twin-shared showed an excess of low generation probability.

The chain uses TRBV4-2 and TRBJ1-5; D may be TRBD1 (5 bases). The sequenced material came from naive T cells sorted from blood. This TCR was recovered from a middle-aged man in good health. The CDR3 reads CASSQDTGGLNQPQHF. In DNA form, the CDR3 reads TGTGCCAGCAGCCAAGATACAGGAGGCTTAAATCAGCCCCAGCATTTT.